This T cell receptor beta chain was observed in a study of cytomegalovirus exposure and HLA in healthy donors. The V gene lost 1 base and the J gene lost 0 bases, with 7 bases spanning the gap. The CDR3 is 14 amino acids. Germline assignment: CDR1 SGHNT and CDR2 YYREEE (reference sequence). The PCR had 60 Vbeta and 13 Jbeta primers. Method: immunoSEQ multiplex PCR; TCRdb's copy keeps in-frame clones and lacks some. The sample includes roughly 150,000 clones, about two thirds of them seen just once. Material: PBMCs. This receptor was obtained from a man in his thirties or forties in good health and CMV-seropositive. This chain uses TRBV5-4 with TRBJ1-1; D is ambiguous. CDR3: CASSLTAVNTEAFF. CDR3 in DNA: TGTGCCAGCAGCTTGACAGCCGTGAACACTGAAGCTTTCTTT.